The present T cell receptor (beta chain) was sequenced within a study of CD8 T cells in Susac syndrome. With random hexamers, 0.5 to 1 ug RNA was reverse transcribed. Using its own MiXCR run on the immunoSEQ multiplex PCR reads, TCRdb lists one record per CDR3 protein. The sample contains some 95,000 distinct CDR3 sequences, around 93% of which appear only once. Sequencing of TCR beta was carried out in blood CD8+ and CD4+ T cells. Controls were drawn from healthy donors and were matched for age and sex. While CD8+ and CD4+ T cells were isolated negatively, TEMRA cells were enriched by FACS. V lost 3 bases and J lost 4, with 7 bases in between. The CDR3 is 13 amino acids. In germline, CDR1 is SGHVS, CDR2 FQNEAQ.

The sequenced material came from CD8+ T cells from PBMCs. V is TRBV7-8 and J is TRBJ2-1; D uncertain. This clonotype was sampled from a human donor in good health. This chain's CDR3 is CASSLGFYNEQFF. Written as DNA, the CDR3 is TGTGCCAGCAGCTTGGGATTTTACAATGAGCAGTTCTTC. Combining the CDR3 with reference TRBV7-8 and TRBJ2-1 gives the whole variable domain GAGVSQSPRYKVAKRGQDVALRCDPISGHVSLFWYQQALGQGPEFLTYFQNEAQLDKSGLPSDRFFAERPEGSVSTLKIQRTQQEDSAVYLCASSLGFYNEQFFGPGTRLTVL.